The rows below give T cell receptor beta chains drawn from one sample of a study of CD8+ T cells in alopecia areata. The protocol was immunoSEQ multiplex PCR, while the TCRdb copy is restricted to in-frame clones and leaves out a portion. Counted here are some 180,000 clones, about half occurring once; the ten biggest clones make up 10%. The sample here was CD8+ T cells sorted from blood, taken at approximately week 51, from a patient treated with tofacitinib. The receptors shown here come from a human donor with alopecia areata. CDR3s include the opening cysteine and the closing phenylalanine or tryptophan. The D gene is left open where the match is weak. A row's size may be missing; if present it is once, few, many or a size class.

d_gene	len	v_gene	abundance	j_gene	CDR3aa	CDR3nt
TRBD1	15	TRBV5-4	once	TRBJ2-1	CASSPTGAPSNEQFF	TGTGCCAGCAGCCCGACAGGGGCCCCCTCCAATGAGCAGTTCTTC
NA	13	TRBV11-1	few	TRBJ1-1	CATTGLEDTEAFF	TGTGCCACTACAGGTCTCGAGGACACTGAAGCTTTCTTT
TRBD1	12	TRBV29-1	NA	TRBJ2-3	CSAEQGADTQYF	TGCAGCGCTGAGCAGGGGGCAGATACGCAGTATTTT
NA	14	TRBV27	NA	TRBJ1-6	CASSLPGWNSPLHF	TGTGCCAGCAGTTTACCAGGGTGGAATTCACCCCTCCACTTT
NA	16	TRBV9	NA	TRBJ1-2	CASSGGAGLTPYGYTF	TGTGCCAGCAGCGGCGGAGCAGGACTGACGCCTTATGGCTACACCTTC
NA	16	TRBV27	once	TRBJ2-1	CASSLPGRGPYNEQFF	TGTGCCAGCAGTCTTCCAGGGCGGGGTCCCTACAATGAGCAGTTCTTC
NA	13	TRBV9	NA	TRBJ1-2	CASSEDARGGYTF	TGTGCCAGCAGCGAAGACGCCCGGGGCGGCTACACCTTC
NA	14	TRBV27	NA	TRBJ1-6	CASSFSLGNSPLHF	TGTGCCAGCAGTTTCAGCCTGGGGAATTCACCCCTCCACTTT
NA	11	TRBV29-1	NA	TRBJ1-1	CSVEDLREAFF	TGCAGCGTTGAAGATCTTCGTGAAGCTTTCTTT
NA	11	TRBV30	NA	TRBJ1-2	CAWAEGDGYTF	TGTGCCTGGGCAGAGGGCGATGGCTACACCTTC
NA	13	TRBV5-1	NA	TRBJ2-5	CASSPELGETQYF	TGCGCCAGCAGCCCCGAGTTAGGGGAGACCCAGTACTTC
TRBD2	14	TRBV4-2	NA	TRBJ2-7	CASSVERGSNEQYF	TGTGCCAGCAGCGTCGAGCGGGGGTCTAACGAGCAGTACTTC
NA	13	TRBV5-6	NA	TRBJ1-1	CASSLRGDTEAFF	TGTGCCAGCAGCTTGAGGGGGGATACTGAAGCTTTCTTT
NA	11	TRBV2	few	TRBJ2-5	CASSAPETQYF	TGTGCCAGCAGCGCACCCGAGACCCAGTACTTC
NA	15	TRBV4-1	NA	TRBJ2-3	CASSQDISFGNTQYF	TGCGCCAGCAGCCAAGACATTAGTTTCGGAAATACGCAGTATTTT
NA	15	TRBV5-1	few	TRBJ1-1	CASSLGVGESTEAFF	TGCGCCAGCAGCTTGGGGGTAGGGGAAAGTACTGAAGCTTTCTTT
TRBD2	15	TRBV6-4	NA	TRBJ2-7	CASSEEAGDHYEQYF	TGTGCCAGCAGTGAGGAAGCGGGGGATCACTACGAGCAGTACTTC
NA	14	TRBV7-9	NA	TRBJ2-6	CASSLTGTTGVLTF	TGTGCCAGCAGCTTAACCGGGACAACTGGCGTCCTGACTTTC
TRBD1	12	TRBV29-1	NA	TRBJ1-6	CSAGTGGSPLHF	TGCAGCGCTGGGACAGGGGGATCACCCCTCCACTTT
NA	18	TRBV6-4	NA	TRBJ1-1	CASTAIGPSHGMNTEAFF	TGTGCCAGCACAGCGATAGGGCCATCGCACGGGATGAACACTGAAGCTTTCTTT
NA	11	TRBV29-1	few	TRBJ1-2	CSVDRTRGYTF	TGCAGCGTTGACAGGACGAGGGGCTACACCTTC
NA	12	TRBV23-1	NA	TRBJ1-2	CASSQIVVLRTF	TGCGCCAGCAGTCAAATTGTTGTCCTCAGAACCTTC
NA	14	TRBV10-3	NA	TRBJ2-1	CAILGGGAYNEQFF	TGTGCCATCCTTGGCGGGGGCGCCTACAATGAGCAGTTCTTC
NA	16	TRBV29-1	NA	TRBJ2-7	CSVAHDPPSRSYEQYF	TGCAGCGTTGCCCACGACCCGCCTAGCAGGTCCTACGAGCAGTACTTC
NA	17	TRBV10-3	NA	TRBJ2-1	CAISVPPTASRPNEQFF	TGTGCCATCTCGGTCCCCCCTACAGCCTCTAGACCCAATGAGCAGTTCTTC
NA	15	TRBV23-1	NA	TRBJ2-5	CASSQLMTFQETQYF	TGCGCCAGCAGTCAACTTATGACGTTTCAAGAGACCCAGTACTTC
TRBD1	17	TRBV25-1	once	TRBJ1-2	CASSESHRGPLFYGYTF	TGTGCCAGCAGTGAATCCCACAGGGGACCTCTATTCTATGGCTACACCTTC
NA	12	TRBV2	NA	TRBJ2-6	CASTDRANVLTF	TGTGCCAGCACTGACAGGGCCAACGTCCTGACTTTC
NA	14	TRBV7-8	NA	TRBJ2-6	CASSLDGWANVLTF	TGTGCCAGCAGCTTAGACGGCTGGGCCAACGTCCTGACTTTC
NA	14	TRBV27	few	TRBJ1-5	CASSLRDSNQPQHF	TGTGCCAGCAGTCTCAGAGATAGCAATCAGCCCCAGCATTTT
NA	15	TRBV30	few	TRBJ2-1	CAWKNSTGRHNEQFF	TGTGCCTGGAAAAATTCGACAGGGAGGCACAATGAGCAGTTCTTC
NA	13	TRBV27	few	TRBJ2-7	CASSFPGSYEQYF	TGTGCCAGCAGTTTTCCGGGCTCCTACGAGCAGTACTTC
NA	15	TRBV4-1	few	TRBJ2-2	CASSLTIGVAGELFF	TGCGCCAGCAGCCTGACTATCGGGGTAGCCGGGGAGCTGTTTTTT
NA	14	TRBV5-6	NA	TRBJ1-1	CASSLGQVNTEAFF	TGTGCCAGCAGCTTGGGACAGGTGAACACTGAAGCTTTCTTT
NA	12	TRBV5-6	few	TRBJ1-1	CASSLSWTEAFF	TGTGCCAGCAGCTTGTCTTGGACTGAAGCTTTCTTT
NA	13	TRBV2	NA	TRBJ1-6	CASQDSRGRPLHF	TGTGCCAGCCAGGACAGCCGTGGTAGACCCCTCCACTTT
NA	17	TRBV5-1	NA	TRBJ1-5	CASSLVRTEDSNQPQHF	TGCGCCAGCAGCTTGGTTAGGACAGAGGATAGCAATCAGCCCCAGCATTTT
TRBD2	15	TRBV6-5	medium-sized	TRBJ2-2	CASSYGTSDTGELFF	TGTGCCAGCAGTTACGGGACTAGCGACACCGGGGAGCTGTTTTTT
NA	14	TRBV29-1	NA	TRBJ1-3	CSSTGEGGGNTIYF	TGCAGCTCCACCGGCGAAGGCGGTGGAAACACCATATATTTT
NA	14	TRBV9	NA	TRBJ1-6	CASSVATSYSPLHF	TGTGCCAGCAGCGTAGCAACCTCGTACTCACCCCTCCACTTT
TRBD2	15	TRBV6-5	NA	TRBJ2-3	CASRSAGFLTDTQYF	TGTGCCAGCAGGTCAGCGGGGTTCCTCACAGATACGCAGTATTTT
NA	14	TRBV9	NA	TRBJ1-1	CASSERGGGAEAFF	TGTGCCAGCAGCGAGAGGGGAGGTGGGGCTGAAGCTTTCTTT
NA	19	TRBV27	NA	TRBJ2-1	CASSLIEPGLDVEHNEQFF	TGTGCCAGCAGTCTAATTGAACCGGGACTCGATGTCGAACACAATGAGCAGTTCTTC
NA	11	TRBV4-2	NA	TRBJ2-1	CASSLNHEQFF	TGTGCCAGCAGCCTCAACCATGAGCAGTTCTTC
TRBD2	18	TRBV10-3	NA	TRBJ2-1	CAISEGLAGESSYNEQFF	TGTGCCATCAGTGAGGGACTAGCGGGGGAAAGCTCCTACAATGAGCAGTTCTTC
NA	13	TRBV7-9	NA	TRBJ1-1	CASSSDPGTEAFF	TGTGCCAGCAGCTCAGACCCGGGCACTGAAGCTTTCTTT
TRBD1	12	TRBV27	NA	TRBJ2-7	CASSPPGGEQYF	TGTGCCAGCAGTCCCCCAGGGGGCGAGCAGTACTTC
NA	17	TRBV30	NA	TRBJ2-3	CAWSVKIKGLLTDTQYF	TGTGCCTGGAGTGTAAAAATTAAGGGACTCCTCACAGATACGCAGTATTTT
NA	11	TRBV29-1	NA	TRBJ1-1	CSVGQNTEAFF	TGCAGCGTTGGCCAGAACACTGAAGCTTTCTTT
NA	12	TRBV5-6	NA	TRBJ1-5	CASSLGDQPQHF	TGTGCCAGCAGCTTGGGGGATCAGCCCCAGCATTTT
NA	16	TRBV7-6	NA	TRBJ2-6	CASSPPTVSGANVLTF	TGTGCCAGCAGCCCACCGACAGTTTCTGGGGCCAACGTCCTGACTTTC
NA	13	TRBV29-1	few	TRBJ2-7	CSATGTPIYEQYF	TGCAGCGCTACCGGGACCCCCATCTACGAGCAGTACTTC
NA	13	TRBV30	NA	TRBJ1-1	CAWSGDRGAEAFF	TGTGCCTGGAGTGGGGACCGAGGCGCTGAAGCTTTCTTT
TRBD2	15	TRBV7-9	NA	TRBJ2-7	CASSAAGGMVYEQYF	TGTGCCAGCAGTGCCGCGGGGGGAATGGTTTACGAGCAGTACTTC